This is a list of T cell receptor beta chains from one sample in a study of cytomegalovirus exposure and HLA in healthy donors. Produced via immunoSEQ multiplex PCR; TCRdb's table is partial and in-frame only. The sample has about 260,000 clones, more than 55% seen once. The sequencing sample was made of PBMCs. The receptors here all came from a female donor in good health and CMV-seronegative. The CDR3 runs from the conserved cysteine through the conserved F or W. A D gene is named only where the DNA matches it firmly. The size entry is marked missing in some rows and otherwise reads once, few, many or a size class.

clone_size d_call j_call v_call cdr3_aa cdr3_nt
. TRBD1 TRBJ2-2 TRBV7-9 CASSSLRDRGPSDTGELFF TGTGCCAGCAGCTCTTTACGGGACAGGGGCCCGTCGGACACCGGGGAGCTGTTTTTT
. . TRBJ2-5 TRBV4-1 CASSQRESETQYF TGCGCCAGCAGCCAACGGGAAAGCGAGACCCAGTACTTC
few TRBD1 TRBJ1-2 TRBV27 CASRPTGTGGYGYTF TGTGCCAGCAGACCGACCGGGACAGGGGGATATGGCTACACCTTC
. TRBD1 TRBJ2-7 TRBV6-5 CASSQGQLSYEQYF TGTGCCAGCAGCCAGGGACAGTTATCCTACGAGCAGTACTTC
. . TRBJ2-7 TRBV7-9 CASSFVGVPAYEQYF TGTGCCAGCAGCTTTGTGGGAGTCCCTGCCTACGAGCAGTACTTC
few . TRBJ2-1 TRBV5-1 CASSLSVNEQFF TGCGCCAGCAGCCTGTCGGTCAATGAGCAGTTCTTC
few . TRBJ1-3 TRBV7-6 CASSLGTANSGNTIYF TGTGCCAGCAGCTTAGGGACAGCTAACTCTGGAAACACCATATATTTT
few . TRBJ2-3 TRBV27 CASSLSLTDTQYF TGTGCCAGCAGTTTATCACTCACAGATACGCAGTATTTT
. . TRBJ2-5 TRBV7-5 CVIQREAETQYF TGTGTCATACAACGGGAAGCGGAGACCCAGTACTTC
. . TRBJ1-1 TRBV20-1 CSALRNTEAFF TGCAGTGCCCTAAGGAACACTGAAGCTTTCTTT
. . TRBJ1-2 TRBV15 CATSRDRGQIPNYGYTF TGTGCCACCAGCAGAGATAGGGGCCAGATCCCTAACTATGGCTACACCTTC
. . TRBJ2-1 TRBV5-6 CASSLARGLNPFVF TGTGCCAGCAGCTTGGCCAGGGGCCTTAACCCTTTCGTCTTC
. TRBD2 TRBJ2-1 TRBV30 CAQEGGRASEQFF TGTGCCCAAGAGGGCGGGAGGGCCAGCGAGCAGTTCTTC
few TRBD2 TRBJ2-1 TRBV2 CASSGLAGSYNEQFF TGTGCCAGCAGTGGTCTAGCGGGATCTTACAATGAGCAGTTCTTC
. . TRBJ1-1 TRBV28 CASTATGGNTEAFF TGTGCCAGCACGGCGACAGGAGGGAACACTGAAGCTTTCTTT
. . TRBJ2-7 TRBV10-3 CAISGSYEQYF TGTGCCATCAGTGGTAGCTACGAGCAGTACTTC
once . TRBJ2-1 TRBV30 CAWTPGGPSYNEQFF TGTGCCTGGACCCCCGGCGGGCCATCCTACAATGAGCAGTTCTTC
. . TRBJ1-1 TRBV4-1 CASSQVGGTEAFF TGCGCCAGCAGCCAAGTAGGGGGCACTGAAGCTTTCTTT
. TRBD1 TRBJ2-7 TRBV2 CASSYSGQPDYEQYF TGTGCCAGCAGCTATTCGGGACAGCCTGACTACGAGCAGTACTTC
. TRBD2 TRBJ2-3 TRBV9 CASSVEWTSGRTDTQYF TGTGCCAGCAGCGTGGAATGGACTAGCGGGAGAACAGATACGCAGTATTTT
few . TRBJ1-3 TRBV7-9 CASTHELNTIYF TGTGCCAGCACCCATGAGCTGAACACCATATATTTT
. TRBD2 TRBJ2-2 TRBV10-3 CAISELGTSGSTGELFF TGTGCCATCAGTGAGTTGGGGACTAGCGGGAGCACCGGGGAGCTGTTTTTT
once . TRBJ1-2 TRBV19 CASSGGRNANYGYTF TGTGCCAGTAGCGGCGGCCGCAACGCTAACTATGGCTACACCTTC
. . TRBJ2-7 TRBV7-9 CASTSSTASYEQYF TGTGCCAGCACCTCGTCTACAGCCTCCTACGAGCAGTACTTC
. TRBD1 TRBJ2-5 TRBV7-2 CASSLTGGAQETQYF TGTGCCAGCAGCCTTACAGGGGGAGCACAAGAGACCCAGTACTTC
. TRBD2 TRBJ2-1 TRBV7-2 CASSPLTSGRRNEQFF TGTGCCAGCAGCCCATTAACTAGCGGGAGAAGGAATGAGCAGTTCTTC
few . TRBJ2-3 TRBV5-1 CASRRVPSTDTQYF TGCGCCAGCAGACGGGTCCCTAGCACAGATACGCAGTATTTT
. TRBD2 TRBJ2-3 TRBV4-1 CASSRTSGMGVDTQYF TGCGCCAGCAGCCGAACTAGCGGGATGGGAGTAGATACGCAGTATTTT
. . TRBJ1-2 TRBV7-9 CSSSTGSYYGYTF TGTTCCAGCAGCACTGGGAGCTACTATGGCTACACCTTC
. . TRBJ2-1 TRBV29-1 CSVGSTRNEQFF TGCAGCGTTGGCTCGACTAGGAATGAGCAGTTCTTC
. . TRBJ1-4 TRBV6-1 CASTLFNEKLFF TGTGCCAGCACCCTGTTTAATGAAAAACTGTTTTTT
. . TRBJ1-2 TRBV5-1 CASSQLPWQEEYYGYTF TGCGCCAGCAGCCAGCTTCCATGGCAGGAGGAGTACTATGGCTACACCTTC
. . TRBJ2-5 TRBV30 CAWSTAPAGLETQYF TGTGCCTGGAGTACCGCCCCTGCGGGACTGGAGACCCAGTACTTC
once . TRBJ2-1 TRBV6-4 CASMAGTANNEQFF TGTGCCAGCATGGCGGGGACCGCTAACAATGAGCAGTTCTTC
once . TRBJ2-3 TRBV5-1 CASSLEARGGGHTQYF TGCGCCAGCAGCTTGGAAGCTCGGGGAGGGGGACATACGCAGTATTTT
. . TRBJ1-5 TRBV28 CASRRTVPNQPQHF TGTGCCAGCAGGCGGACAGTGCCTAATCAGCCCCAGCATTTT
. TRBD2 TRBJ2-1 TRBV13 CASSGLAGVLF TGTGCCAGCAGCGGATTAGCGGGAGTACTCTTC
. . TRBJ1-1 TRBV6-5 CASSRRQENTEAFF TGTGCCAGCAGTCGAAGGCAGGAGAACACTGAAGCTTTCTTT
once TRBD1 TRBJ1-1 TRBV6-1 CASSSDRGGTEAFF TGTGCCAGCAGTTCGGACAGGGGTGGCACTGAAGCTTTCTTT
. . TRBJ2-1 TRBV6-5 CASSYYSGDNEQFF TGTGCCAGCAGTTACTACTCCGGGGACAATGAGCAGTTCTTC
once . TRBJ1-1 TRBV21-1 CASALREFYRGEEAQDTEAFF TGTGCCAGCGCTTTACGAGAATTTTACAGGGGGGAAGAAGCCCAGGACACTGAAGCTTTCTTT
few . TRBJ1-1 TRBV11-2 CASSSFRALNTEAFF TGTGCCAGCAGCTCTTTCAGGGCCCTGAACACTGAAGCTTTCTTT
. TRBD1 TRBJ2-7 TRBV30 CACTIGQGSYEQYF TGTGCCTGTACCATAGGACAGGGGTCCTACGAGCAGTACTTC
. . TRBJ2-6 TRBV7-2 CAGSARSGPLVSGANVLTF TGTGCCGGCAGCGCCCGGTCAGGGCCTCTGGTTTCTGGGGCCAACGTCCTGACTTTC
. . TRBJ2-2 TRBV5-1 CASSLNSVRAGELFF TGCGCCAGCAGCTTAAATAGCGTTCGGGCCGGGGAGCTGTTTTTT
few . TRBJ1-3 TRBV27 CASSFPTGPNSGNTIYF TGTGCCAGCAGTTTCCCCACAGGACCTAACTCTGGAAACACCATATATTTT
. . TRBJ1-2 TRBV5-6 CASSPTFILNYGYTF TGTGCCAGCAGCCCAACTTTTATTCTTAACTATGGCTACACCTTC